This T cell receptor (beta chain) was recovered during a study of spatial heterogeneity in lung cancer. Study findings and constraints: Counts of expanded alpha and beta TCRs within tumors tracked the tumor nonsynonymous mutation count.

TCRdb independently ran MiXCR on the 5' RACE reads; one entry per CDR3 protein. The sample records some 25,000 distinct CDR3 sequences, about 7.1% being singletons. This clonotype has only a few counts. What it binds is not known. V lost 1 base to trimming and J lost 3 bases, with 12 bases between them. The CDR3 covers 15 residues. The V gene's germline CDR1 is DFQATT and CDR2 SNEGSKA (reference sequence). The sample's time point: sample taken at primary tumor resection. The authors sequenced whole RNA from tumor, nontumor lung or frozen PBMC without sorting. This clonotype originated in a male donor with early-stage non-small cell lung cancer. The chain uses TRBV20-1 and TRBJ1-4, with unresolved D. The sequencing here drew on lung tumor tissue, taken at surgery. DNA of the CDR3: TGCAGTGCTAGAGTCTTGGGAACATCTAATGAAAAACTGTTTTTT. Translating gives CSARVLGTSNEKLFF.